These 2 T cell receptor beta chains share one sample of origin, sequenced in a study of blood T cell repertoires in COVID-19. Using immunoSEQ multiplex PCR, the repertoire was profiled, and TCRdb retains in-frame clones only, with some absent. The table includes about 35,000 clones, roughly four fifths detected once. The sequencing input was peripheral blood. Source of these receptors: a man older than 75 with active or convalescent COVID-19.

The CDR3 coding sequence is TGTGCCAGCAGCCCAGGGCAGCAAGAGACCCAGTACTTC. It translates to CASSPGQQETQYF. The chain combines TRBV11-3 with TRBJ2-5, with a tentative D call TRBD1 (5 bases). CDR1 SGHNT and CDR2 YENEEA come from the germline V gene. Trimming pared 5 bases from V and 2 bases from J, leaving 9 bases between. The CDR3 consists of 13 residues.

The chain has TRBV6-5 and TRBJ1-1; TRBD1 might be the D (5 bases). This CDR3 contains 14 residues. Trimming took 2 bases from V and 5 from J, leaving 12 bases between them. In germline, CDR1 is MNHEY, CDR2 SVGAGI. The CDR3 sequence is CASSYRGRKTEAFF. The DNA for the CDR3 is TGTGCCAGCAGTTACAGGGGCCGGAAGACTGAAGCTTTCTTT.